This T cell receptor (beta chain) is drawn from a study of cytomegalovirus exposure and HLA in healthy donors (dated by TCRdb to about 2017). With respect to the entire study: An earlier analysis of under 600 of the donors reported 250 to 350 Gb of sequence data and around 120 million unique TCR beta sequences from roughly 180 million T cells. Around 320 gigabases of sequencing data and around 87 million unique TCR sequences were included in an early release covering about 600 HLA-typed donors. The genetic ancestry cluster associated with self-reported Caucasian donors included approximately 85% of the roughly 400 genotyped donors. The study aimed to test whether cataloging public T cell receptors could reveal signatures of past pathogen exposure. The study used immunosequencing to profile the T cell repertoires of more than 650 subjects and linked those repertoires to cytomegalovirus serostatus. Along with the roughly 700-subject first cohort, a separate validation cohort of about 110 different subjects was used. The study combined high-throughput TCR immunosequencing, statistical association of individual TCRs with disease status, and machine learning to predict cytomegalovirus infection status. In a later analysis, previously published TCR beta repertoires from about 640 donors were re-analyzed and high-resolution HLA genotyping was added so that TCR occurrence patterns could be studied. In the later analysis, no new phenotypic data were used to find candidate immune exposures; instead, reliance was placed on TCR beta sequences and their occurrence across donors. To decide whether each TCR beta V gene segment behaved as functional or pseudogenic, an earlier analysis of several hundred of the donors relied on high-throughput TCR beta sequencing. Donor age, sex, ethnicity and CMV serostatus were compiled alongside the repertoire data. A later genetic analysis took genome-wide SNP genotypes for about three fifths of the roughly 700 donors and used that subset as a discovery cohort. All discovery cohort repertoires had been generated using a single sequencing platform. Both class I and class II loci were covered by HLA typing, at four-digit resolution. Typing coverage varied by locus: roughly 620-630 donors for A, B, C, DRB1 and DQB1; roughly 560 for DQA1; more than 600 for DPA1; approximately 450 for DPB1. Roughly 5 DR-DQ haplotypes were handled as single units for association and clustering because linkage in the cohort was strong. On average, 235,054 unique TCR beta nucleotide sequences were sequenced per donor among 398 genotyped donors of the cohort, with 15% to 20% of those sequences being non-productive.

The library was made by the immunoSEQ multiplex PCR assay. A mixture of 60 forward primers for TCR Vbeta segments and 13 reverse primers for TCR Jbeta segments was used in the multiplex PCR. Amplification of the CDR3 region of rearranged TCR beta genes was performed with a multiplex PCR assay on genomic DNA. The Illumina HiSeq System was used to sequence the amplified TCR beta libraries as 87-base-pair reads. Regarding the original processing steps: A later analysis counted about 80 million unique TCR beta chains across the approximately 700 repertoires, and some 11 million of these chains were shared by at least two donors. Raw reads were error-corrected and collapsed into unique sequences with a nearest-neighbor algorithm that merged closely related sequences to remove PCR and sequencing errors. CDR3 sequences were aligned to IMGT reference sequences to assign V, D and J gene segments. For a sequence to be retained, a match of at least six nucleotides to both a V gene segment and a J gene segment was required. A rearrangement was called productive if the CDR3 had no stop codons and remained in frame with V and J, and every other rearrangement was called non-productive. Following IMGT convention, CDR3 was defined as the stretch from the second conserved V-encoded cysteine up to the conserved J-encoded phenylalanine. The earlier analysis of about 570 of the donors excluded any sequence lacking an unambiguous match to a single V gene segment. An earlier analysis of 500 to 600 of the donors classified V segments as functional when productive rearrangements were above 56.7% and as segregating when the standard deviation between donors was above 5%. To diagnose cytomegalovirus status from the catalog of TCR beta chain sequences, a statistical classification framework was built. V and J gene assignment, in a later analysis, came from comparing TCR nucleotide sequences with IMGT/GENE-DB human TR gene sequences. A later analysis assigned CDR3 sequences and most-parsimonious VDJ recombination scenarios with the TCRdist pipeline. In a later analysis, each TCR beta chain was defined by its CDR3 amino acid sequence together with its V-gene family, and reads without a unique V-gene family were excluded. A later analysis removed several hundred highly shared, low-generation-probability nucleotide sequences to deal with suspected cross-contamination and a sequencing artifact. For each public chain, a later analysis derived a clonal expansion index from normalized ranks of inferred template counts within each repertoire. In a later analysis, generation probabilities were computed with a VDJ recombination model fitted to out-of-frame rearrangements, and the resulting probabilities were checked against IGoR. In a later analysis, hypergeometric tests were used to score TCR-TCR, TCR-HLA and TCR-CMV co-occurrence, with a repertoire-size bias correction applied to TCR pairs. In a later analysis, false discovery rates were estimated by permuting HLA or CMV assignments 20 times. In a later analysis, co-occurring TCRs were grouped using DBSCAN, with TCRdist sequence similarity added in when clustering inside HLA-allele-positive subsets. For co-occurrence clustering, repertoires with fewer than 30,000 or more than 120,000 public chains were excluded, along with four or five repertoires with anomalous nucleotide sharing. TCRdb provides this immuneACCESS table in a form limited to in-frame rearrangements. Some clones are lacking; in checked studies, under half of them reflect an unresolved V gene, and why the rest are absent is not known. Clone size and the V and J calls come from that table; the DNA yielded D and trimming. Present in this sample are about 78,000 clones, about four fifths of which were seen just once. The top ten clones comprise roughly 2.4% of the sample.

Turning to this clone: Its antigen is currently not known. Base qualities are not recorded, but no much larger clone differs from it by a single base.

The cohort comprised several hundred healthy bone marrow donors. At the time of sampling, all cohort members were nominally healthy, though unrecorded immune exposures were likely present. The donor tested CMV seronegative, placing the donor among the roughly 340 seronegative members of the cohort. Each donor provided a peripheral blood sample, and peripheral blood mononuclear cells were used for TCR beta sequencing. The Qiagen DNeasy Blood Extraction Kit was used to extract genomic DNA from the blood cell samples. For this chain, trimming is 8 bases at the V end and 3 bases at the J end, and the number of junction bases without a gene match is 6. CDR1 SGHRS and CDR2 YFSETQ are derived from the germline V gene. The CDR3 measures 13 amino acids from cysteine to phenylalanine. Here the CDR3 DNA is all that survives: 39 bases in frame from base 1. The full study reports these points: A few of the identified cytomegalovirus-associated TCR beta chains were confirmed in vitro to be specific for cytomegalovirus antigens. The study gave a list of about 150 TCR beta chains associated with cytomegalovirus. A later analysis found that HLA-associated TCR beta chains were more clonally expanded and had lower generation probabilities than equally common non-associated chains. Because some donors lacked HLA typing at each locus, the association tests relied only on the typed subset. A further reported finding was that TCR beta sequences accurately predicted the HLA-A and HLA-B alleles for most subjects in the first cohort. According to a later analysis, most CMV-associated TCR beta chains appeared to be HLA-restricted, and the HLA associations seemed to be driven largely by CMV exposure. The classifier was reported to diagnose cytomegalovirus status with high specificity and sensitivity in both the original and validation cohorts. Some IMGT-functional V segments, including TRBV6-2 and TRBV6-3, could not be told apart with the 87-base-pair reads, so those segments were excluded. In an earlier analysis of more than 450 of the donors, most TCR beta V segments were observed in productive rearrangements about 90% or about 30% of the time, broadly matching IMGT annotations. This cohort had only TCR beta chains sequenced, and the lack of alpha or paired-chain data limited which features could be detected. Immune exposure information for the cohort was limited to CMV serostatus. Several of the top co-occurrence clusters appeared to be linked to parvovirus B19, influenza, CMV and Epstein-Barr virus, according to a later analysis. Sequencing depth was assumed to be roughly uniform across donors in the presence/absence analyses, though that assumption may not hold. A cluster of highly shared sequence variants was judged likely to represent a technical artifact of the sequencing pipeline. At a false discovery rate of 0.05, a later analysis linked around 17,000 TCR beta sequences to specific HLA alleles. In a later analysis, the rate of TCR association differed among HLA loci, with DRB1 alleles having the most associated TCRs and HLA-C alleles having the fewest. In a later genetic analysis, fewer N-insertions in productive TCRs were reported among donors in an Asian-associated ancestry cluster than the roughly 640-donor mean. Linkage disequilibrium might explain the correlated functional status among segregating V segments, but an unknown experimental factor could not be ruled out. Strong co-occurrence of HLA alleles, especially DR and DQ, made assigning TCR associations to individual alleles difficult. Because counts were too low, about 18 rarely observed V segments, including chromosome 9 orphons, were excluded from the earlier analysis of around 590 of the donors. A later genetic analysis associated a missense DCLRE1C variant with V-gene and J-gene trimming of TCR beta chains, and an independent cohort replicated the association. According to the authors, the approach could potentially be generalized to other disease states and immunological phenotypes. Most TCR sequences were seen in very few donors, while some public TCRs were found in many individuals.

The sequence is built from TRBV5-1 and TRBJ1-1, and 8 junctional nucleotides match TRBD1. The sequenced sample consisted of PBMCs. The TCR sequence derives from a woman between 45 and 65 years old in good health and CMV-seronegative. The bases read TGCGCCAGTGGGGACAGGTCAGACACTGAAGCTTTCTTT. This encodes CASGDRSDTEAFF.